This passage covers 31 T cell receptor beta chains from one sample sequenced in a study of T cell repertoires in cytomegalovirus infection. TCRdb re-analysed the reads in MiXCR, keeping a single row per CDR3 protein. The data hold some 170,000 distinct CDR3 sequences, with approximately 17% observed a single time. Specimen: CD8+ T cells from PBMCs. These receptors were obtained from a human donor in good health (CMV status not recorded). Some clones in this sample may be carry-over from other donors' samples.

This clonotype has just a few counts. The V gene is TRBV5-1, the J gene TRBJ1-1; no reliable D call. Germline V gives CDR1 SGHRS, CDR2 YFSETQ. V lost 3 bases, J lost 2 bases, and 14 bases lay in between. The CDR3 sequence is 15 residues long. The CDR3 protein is CASSWSSGFNTEAFF. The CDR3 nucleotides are TGCGCCAGCAGCTGGAGCAGCGGTTTTAACACTGAAGCTTTCTTT.

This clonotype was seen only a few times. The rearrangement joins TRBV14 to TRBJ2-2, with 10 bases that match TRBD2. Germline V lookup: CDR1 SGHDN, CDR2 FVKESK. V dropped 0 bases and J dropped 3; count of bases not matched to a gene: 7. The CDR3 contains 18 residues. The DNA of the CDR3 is TGTGCCAGCAGCCAAGATTCCAGCGGGGGGGCTTACACCGGGGAGCTGTTTTTT. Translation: CASSQDSSGGAYTGELFF.

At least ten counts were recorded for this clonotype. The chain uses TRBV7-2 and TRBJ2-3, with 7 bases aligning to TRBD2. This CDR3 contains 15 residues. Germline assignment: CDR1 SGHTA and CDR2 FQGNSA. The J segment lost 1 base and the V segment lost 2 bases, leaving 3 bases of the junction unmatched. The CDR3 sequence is CASSLRGGGTDTQYF. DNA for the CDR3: TGTGCCAGCAGCTTAAGGGGAGGGGGCACAGATACGCAGTATTTT.

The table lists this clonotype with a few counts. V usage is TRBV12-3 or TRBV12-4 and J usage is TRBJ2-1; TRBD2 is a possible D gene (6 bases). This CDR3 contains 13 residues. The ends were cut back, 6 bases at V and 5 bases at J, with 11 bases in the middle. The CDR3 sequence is CASRDYLNNEQFF. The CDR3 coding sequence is TGTGCCAGCAGGGACTACCTAAACAATGAGCAGTTCTTC.

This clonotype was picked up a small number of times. CDR3 protein: CASSSRVGEQYF. CDR3 nucleotide sequence: TGTGCCAGCAGCTCCAGGGTTGGCGAGCAGTACTTC. The chain recombines TRBV7-9 with TRBJ2-7, with a weak D call TRBD1 (5 bases). The CDR3 is made up of 12 amino acids. Per germline, CDR1 SEHNR and CDR2 FQNEAQ (reference sequence). V was shortened by 4 bases and J by 6 bases, with 10 bases between the two germline ends.

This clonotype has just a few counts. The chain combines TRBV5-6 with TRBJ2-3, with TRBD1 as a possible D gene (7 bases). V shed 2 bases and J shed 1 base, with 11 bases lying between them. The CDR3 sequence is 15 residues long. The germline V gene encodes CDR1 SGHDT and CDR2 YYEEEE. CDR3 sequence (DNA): TGTGCCAGCAGCTTAGGAGGGGGCGGCACAGATACGCAGTATTTT. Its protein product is CASSLGGGGTDTQYF. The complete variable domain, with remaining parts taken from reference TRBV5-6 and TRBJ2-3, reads DAGVTQSPTHLIKTRGQQVTLRCSPKSGHDTVSWYQQALGQGPQFIFQYYEEEERQRGNFPDRFSGHQFPNYSSELNVNALLLGDSALYLCASSLGGGGTDTQYFGPGTRLTVL.

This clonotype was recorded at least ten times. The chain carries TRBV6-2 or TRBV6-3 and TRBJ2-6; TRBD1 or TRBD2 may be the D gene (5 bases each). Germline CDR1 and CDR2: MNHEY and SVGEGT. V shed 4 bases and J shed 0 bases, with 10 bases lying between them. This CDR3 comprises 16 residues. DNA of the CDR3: TGTGCCAGCAGTTCGTCGGGGCTCTCTGGGGCCAACGTCCTGACTTTC. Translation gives CASSSSGLSGANVLTF.

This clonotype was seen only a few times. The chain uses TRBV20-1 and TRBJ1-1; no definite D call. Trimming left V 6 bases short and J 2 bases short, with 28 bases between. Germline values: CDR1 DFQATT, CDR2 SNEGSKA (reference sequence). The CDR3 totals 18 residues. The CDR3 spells CSARTSQAITVYNTEAFF. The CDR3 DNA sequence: TGCAGTGCCCGGACTAGCCAAGCCATCACCGTTTATAACACTGAAGCTTTCTTT.

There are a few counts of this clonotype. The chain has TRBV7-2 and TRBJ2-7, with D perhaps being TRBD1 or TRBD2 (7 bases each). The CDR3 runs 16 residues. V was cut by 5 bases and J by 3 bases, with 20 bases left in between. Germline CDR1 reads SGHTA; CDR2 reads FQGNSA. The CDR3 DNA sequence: TGTGCCAGCAGCCAGGGGGGGCGCCCCCGGGGCTACGAGCAGTACTTC. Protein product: CASSQGGRPRGYEQYF.

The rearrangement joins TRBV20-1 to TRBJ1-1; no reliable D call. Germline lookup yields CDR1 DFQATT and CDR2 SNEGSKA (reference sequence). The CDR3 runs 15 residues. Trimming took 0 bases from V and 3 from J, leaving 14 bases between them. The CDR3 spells CSARDLWGRDTEAFF. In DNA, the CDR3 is TGCAGTGCTAGAGATTTATGGGGTAGGGACACTGAAGCTTTCTTT.

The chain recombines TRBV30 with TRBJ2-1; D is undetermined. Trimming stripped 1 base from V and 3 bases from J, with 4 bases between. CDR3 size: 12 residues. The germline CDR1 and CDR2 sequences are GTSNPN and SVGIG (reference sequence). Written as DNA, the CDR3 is TGTGCCTGGAGTGCAAGCTACAATGAGCAGTTCTTC. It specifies CAWSASYNEQFF.

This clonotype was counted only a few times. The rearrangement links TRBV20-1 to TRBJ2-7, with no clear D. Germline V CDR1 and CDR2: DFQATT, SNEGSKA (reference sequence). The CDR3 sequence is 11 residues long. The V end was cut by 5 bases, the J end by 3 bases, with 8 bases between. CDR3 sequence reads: CSAQGRYEQYF. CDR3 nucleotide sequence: TGCAGTGCTCAAGGACGCTACGAGCAGTACTTC.

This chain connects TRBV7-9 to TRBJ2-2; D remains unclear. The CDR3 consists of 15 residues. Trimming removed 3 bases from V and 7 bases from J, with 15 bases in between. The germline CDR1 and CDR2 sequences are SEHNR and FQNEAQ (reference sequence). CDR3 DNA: TGTGCCAGCAGCTTGTACCCGCAGGAAATCGGGGAGCTGTTTTTT. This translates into CASSLYPQEIGELFF.

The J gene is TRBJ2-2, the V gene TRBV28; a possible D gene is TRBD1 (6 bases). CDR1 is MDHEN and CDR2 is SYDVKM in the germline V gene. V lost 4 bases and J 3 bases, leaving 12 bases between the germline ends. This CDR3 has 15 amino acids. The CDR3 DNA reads TGTGCCAGCAGTTGGGGGACACGCGACACCGGGGAGCTGTTTTTT. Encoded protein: CASSWGTRDTGELFF. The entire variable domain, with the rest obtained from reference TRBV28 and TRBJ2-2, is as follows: DVKVTQSSRYLVKRTGEKVFLECVQDMDHENMFWYRQDPGLGLRLIYFSYDVKMKEKGDIPEGYSVSREKKERFSLILESASTNQTSMYLCASSWGTRDTGELFFGEGSRLTVL.

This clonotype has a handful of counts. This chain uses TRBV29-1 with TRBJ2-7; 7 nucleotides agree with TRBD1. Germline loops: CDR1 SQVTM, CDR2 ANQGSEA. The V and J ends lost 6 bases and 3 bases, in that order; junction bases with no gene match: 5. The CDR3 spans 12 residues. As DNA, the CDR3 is TGCAGCGTAAAAGCAGGGGGCTACGAGCAGTACTTC. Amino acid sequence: CSVKAGGYEQYF.

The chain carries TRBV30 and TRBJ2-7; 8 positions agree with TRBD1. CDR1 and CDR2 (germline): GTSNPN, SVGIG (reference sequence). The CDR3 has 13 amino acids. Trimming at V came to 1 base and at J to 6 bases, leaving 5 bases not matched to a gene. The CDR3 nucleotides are TGTGCCTGGAGTGGGACAGGGATCGGCGAGCAGTACTTC. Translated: CAWSGTGIGEQYF.

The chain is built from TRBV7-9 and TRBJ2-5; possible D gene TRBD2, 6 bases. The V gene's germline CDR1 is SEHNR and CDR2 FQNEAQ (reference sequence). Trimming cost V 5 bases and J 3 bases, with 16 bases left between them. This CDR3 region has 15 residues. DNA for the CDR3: TGTGCCAGCAGCCCCTCCAGGGACTTGAAAGAGACCCAGTACTTC. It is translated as CASSPSRDLKETQYF.

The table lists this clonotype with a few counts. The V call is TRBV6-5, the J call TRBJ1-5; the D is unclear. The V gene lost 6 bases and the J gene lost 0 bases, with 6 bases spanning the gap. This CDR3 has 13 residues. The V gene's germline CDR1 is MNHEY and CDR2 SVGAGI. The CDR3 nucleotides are TGTGCCAGCAGGTGGAATAGCAATCAGCCCCAGCATTTT. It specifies CASRWNSNQPQHF.

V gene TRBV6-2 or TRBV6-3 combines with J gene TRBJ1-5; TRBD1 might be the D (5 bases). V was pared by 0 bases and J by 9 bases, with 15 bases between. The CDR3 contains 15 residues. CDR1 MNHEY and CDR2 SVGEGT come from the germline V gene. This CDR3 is CASSYSQGGGWPQHF. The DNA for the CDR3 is TGTGCCAGCAGTTACTCTCAGGGTGGTGGATGGCCCCAGCATTTT.

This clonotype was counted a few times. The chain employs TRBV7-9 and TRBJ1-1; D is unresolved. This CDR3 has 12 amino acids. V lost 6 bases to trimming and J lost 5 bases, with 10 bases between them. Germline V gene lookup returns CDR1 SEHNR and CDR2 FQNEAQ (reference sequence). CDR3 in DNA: TGTGCCAGCAGTCAACGGGAAACTGAAGCTTTCTTT. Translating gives CASSQRETEAFF. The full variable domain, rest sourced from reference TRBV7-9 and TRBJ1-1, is DTGVSQNPRHKITKRGQNVTFRCDPISEHNRLYWYRQTLGQGPEFLTYFQNEAQLEKSRLLSDRFSAERPKGSFSTLEIQRTEQGDSAMYLCASSQRETEAFFGQGTRLTVV.

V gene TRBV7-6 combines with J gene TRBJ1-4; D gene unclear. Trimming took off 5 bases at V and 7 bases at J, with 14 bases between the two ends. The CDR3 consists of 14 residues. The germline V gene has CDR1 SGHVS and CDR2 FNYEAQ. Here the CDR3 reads CASSLSGRGEKLFF. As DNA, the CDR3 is TGTGCCAGCAGCCTCAGCGGTAGAGGTGAAAAACTGTTTTTT.

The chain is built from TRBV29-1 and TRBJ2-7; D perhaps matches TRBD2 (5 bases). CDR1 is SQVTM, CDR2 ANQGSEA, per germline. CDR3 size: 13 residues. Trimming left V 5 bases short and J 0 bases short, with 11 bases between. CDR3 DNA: TGCAGCGTTAGATTGAGGGACTCCTACGAGCAGTACTTC. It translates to CSVRLRDSYEQYF.

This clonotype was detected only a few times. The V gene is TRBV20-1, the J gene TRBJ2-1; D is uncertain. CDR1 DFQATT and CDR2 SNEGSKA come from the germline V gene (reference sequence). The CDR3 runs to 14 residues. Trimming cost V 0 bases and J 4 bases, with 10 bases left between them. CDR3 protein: CSARDLVGYNEQFF. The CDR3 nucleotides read TGCAGTGCTAGAGATCTGGTGGGGTACAATGAGCAGTTCTTC.

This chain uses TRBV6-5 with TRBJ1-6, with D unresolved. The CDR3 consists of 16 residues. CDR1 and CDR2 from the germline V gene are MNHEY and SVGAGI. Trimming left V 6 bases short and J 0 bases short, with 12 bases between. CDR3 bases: TGTGCCAGCAGGGTTGGAGGGAGCTCCTATAATTCACCCCTCCACTTT. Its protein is CASRVGGSSYNSPLHF.

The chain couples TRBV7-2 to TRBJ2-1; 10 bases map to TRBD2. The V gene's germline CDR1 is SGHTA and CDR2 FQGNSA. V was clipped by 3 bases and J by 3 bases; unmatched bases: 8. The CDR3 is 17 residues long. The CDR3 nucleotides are TGTGCCAGCAGCTTTAGGAGCCAGCGGGGGGGCTACAATGAGCAGTTCTTC. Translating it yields CASSFRSQRGGYNEQFF.

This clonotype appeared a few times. In nucleotides, the CDR3 is TGTGCCAGCAGCACACAGGGGGATAATTCACCCCTCCACTTT. Translating it yields CASSTQGDNSPLHF. J is TRBJ1-6 and V is TRBV9; TRBD1 agrees at 8 bases. CDR1 is SGDLS, CDR2 YYNGEE, per germline. CDR3 length: 14 amino acids. Unmatched junction bases numbered 2, after V lost 4 bases and J lost 5 bases.

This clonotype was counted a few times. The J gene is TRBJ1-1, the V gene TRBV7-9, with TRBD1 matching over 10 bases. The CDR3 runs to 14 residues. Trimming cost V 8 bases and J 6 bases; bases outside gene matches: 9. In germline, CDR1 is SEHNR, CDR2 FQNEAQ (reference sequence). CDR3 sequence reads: CASSGTGVSSEAFF. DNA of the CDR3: TGTGCCAGCTCAGGGACAGGGGTTTCTTCTGAAGCTTTCTTT.

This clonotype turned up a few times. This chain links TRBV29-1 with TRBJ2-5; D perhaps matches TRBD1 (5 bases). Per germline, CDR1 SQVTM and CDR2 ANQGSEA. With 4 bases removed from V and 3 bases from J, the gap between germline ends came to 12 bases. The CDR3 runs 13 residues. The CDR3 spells CSVVTATEETQYF. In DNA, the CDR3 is TGCAGCGTTGTGACAGCGACAGAAGAGACCCAGTACTTC.

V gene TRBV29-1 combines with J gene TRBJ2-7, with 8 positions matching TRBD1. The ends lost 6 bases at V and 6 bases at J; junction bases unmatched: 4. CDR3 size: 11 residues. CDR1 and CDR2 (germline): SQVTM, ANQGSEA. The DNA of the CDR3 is TGCAGCGTGGCAGGGGGCTCCGAGCAGTACTTC. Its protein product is CSVAGGSEQYF.

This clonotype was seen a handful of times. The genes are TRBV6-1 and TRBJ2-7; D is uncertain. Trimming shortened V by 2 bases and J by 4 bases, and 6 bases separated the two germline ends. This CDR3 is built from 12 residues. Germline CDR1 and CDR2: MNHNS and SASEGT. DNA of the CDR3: TGTGCCAGCAGTGAAAGGCAGTACGAGCAGTACTTC. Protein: CASSERQYEQYF.

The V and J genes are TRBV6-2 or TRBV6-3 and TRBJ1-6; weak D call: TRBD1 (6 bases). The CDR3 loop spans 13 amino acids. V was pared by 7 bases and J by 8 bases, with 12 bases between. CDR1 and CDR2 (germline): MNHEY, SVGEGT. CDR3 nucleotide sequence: TGTGCCAGCACCTTGACAGGCGATTCACCCCTCCACTTT. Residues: CASTLTGDSPLHF.